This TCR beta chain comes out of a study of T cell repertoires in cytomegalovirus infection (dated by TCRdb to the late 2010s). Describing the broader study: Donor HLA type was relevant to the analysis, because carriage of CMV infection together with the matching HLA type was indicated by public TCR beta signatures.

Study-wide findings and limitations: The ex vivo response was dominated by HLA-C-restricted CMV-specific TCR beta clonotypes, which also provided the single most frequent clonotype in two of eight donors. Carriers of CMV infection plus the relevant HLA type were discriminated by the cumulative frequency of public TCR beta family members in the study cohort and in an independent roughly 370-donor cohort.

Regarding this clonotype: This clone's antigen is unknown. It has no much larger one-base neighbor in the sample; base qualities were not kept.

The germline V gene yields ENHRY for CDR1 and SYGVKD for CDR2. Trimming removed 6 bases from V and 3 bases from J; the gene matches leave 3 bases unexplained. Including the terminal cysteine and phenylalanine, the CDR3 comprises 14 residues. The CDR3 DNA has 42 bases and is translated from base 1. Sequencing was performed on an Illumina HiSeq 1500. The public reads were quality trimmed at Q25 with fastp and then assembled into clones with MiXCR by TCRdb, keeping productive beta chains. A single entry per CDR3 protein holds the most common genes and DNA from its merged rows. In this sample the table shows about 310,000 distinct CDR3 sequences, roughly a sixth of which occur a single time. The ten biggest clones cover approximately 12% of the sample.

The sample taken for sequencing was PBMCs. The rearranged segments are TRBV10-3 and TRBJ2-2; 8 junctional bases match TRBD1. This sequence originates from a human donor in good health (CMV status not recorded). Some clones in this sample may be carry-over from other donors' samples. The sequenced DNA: TGTGCCATCAGACAACAGGGGGACACCGGGGAGCTGTTTTTT. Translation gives CAIRQQGDTGELFF.